This TCR beta chain was sequenced during a study of shared clonotypes between healthy human individuals. Findings of the study overall: Across a handful of donors, naive CD4 shared around 5.1%, naive CD8 over 3%, memory CD4 more than 2%, memory CD8 about 0.38%. Larger richness was generally estimated for naive than memory subsets.

In regard to this clone: The target antigen is unknown.

Researchers divided each subset's genomic DNA evenly across several immunoSEQ plates. In the authors' workflow: From ImmunoSEQ came sequences covering only the junction and carrying no quality scores, so filtering differed. Only in-frame clones appear in the TCRdb table, and some are missing; sequencing was by immunoSEQ multiplex PCR. V, J and clone size are taken as reported in that table, and D and trimming were inferred from the DNA itself. This table holds 640,000 or so clones, around 72% found once. The TCR was taken from a woman aged 30 to 39 in good health. Sample: memory CD4+ T cells sorted from blood. As for subset: CD45RA-negative fraction.

The CDR3 coding sequence is TGTGCCAGCATGAAAACAGGCCCGTGGCAGTACTTC. This translates into CASMKTGPWQYF. V usage is TRBV6-1 and J usage is TRBJ2-7, with D possibly being TRBD1 (5 bases). This CDR3 spans 12 amino acids. CDR1 is MNHNS, CDR2 SASEGT, per germline. The V end was cut by 7 bases, the J end by 9 bases, with 16 bases between.